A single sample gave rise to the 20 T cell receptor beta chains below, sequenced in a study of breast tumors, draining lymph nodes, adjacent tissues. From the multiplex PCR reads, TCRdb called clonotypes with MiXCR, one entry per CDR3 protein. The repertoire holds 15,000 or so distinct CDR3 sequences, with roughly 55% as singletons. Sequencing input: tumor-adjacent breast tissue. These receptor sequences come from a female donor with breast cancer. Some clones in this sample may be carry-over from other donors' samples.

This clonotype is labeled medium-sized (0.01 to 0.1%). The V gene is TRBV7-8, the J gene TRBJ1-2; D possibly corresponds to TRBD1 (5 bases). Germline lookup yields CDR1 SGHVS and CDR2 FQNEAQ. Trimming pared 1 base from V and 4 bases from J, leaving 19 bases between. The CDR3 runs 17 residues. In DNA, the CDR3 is TGTGCCAGCAGCTTAGAGGCAGGGAGCGTCGGTGGCTATGGCTACACCTTC. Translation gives CASSLEAGSVGGYGYTF.

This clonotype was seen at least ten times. CDR3 in amino acids: CASSSGGTTVRGGYNEQFF. CDR3 DNA sequence: TGTGCCAGCAGCTCAGGCGGCACAACCGTCCGGGGGGGCTACAATGAGCAGTTCTTC. J is TRBJ2-1 and V is TRBV7-9, with 8 bases aligning to TRBD2. Trimming at V came to 4 bases and at J to 3 bases, leaving 17 bases not matched to a gene. From germline, CDR1 is SEHNR and CDR2 FQNEAQ (reference sequence). The CDR3 length is 19 residues.

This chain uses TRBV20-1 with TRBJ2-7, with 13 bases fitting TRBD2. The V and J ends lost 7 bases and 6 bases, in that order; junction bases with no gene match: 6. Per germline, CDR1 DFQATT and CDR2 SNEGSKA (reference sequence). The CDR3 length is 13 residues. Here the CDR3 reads CSVPGTSGTEQYF. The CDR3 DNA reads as TGCAGTGTCCCCGGGACTAGCGGGACCGAGCAGTACTTC.

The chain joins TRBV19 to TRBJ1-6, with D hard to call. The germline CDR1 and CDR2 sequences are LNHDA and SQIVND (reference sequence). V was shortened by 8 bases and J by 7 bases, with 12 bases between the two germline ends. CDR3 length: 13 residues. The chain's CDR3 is CASGRGYNSPLHF. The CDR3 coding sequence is TGTGCCAGTGGTAGAGGGTACAATTCACCCCTCCACTTT. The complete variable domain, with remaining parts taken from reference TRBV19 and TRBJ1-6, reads DGGITQSPKYLFRKEGQNVTLSCEQNLNHDAMYWYRQDPGQGLRLIYYSQIVNDFQKGDIAEGYSVSREKKESFPLTVTSAQKNPTAFYLCASGRGYNSPLHFGNGTRLTVT.

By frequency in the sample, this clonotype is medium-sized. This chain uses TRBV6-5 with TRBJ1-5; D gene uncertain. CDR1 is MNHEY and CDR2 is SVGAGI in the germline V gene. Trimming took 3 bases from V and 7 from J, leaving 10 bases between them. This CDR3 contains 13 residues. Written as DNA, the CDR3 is TGTGCCAGCAGTTATTCGCGAAACCAGCCCCAGCATTTT. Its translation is CASSYSRNQPQHF.

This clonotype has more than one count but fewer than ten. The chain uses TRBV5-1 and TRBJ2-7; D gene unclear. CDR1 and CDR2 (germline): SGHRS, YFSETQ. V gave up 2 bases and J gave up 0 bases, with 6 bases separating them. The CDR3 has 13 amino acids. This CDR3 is CASSFSASYEQYF. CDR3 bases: TGCGCCAGCAGCTTTTCGGCCTCCTACGAGCAGTACTTC.

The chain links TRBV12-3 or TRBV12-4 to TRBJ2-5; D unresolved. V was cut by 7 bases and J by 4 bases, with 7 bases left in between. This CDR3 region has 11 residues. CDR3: CASTLRETQYF. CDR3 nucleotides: TGTGCCAGCACCTTACGAGAGACCCAGTACTTC.

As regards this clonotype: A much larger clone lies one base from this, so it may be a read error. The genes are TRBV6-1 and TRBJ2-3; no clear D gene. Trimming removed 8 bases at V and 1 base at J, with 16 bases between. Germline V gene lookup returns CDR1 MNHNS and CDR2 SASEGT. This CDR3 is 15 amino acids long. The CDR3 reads CASGHPALGTDTQYF. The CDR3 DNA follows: TGTGCCAGCGGTCATCCGGCGTTAGGCACAGATACGCAGTATTTT.

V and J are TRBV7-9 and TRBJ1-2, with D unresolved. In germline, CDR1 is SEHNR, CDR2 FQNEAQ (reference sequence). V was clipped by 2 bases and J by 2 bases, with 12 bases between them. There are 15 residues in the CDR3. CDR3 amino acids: CASSLSGRTNYGYTF. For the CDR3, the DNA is TGTGCCAGCAGCTTATCTGGCAGGACGAACTATGGCTACACCTTC.

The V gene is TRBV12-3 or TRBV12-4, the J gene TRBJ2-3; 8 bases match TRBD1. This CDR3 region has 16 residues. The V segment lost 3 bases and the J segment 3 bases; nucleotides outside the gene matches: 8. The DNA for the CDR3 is TGTGCCAGCAGTTTCGAGGACAGGGTGAGGACAGATACGCAGTATTTT. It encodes CASSFEDRVRTDTQYF.

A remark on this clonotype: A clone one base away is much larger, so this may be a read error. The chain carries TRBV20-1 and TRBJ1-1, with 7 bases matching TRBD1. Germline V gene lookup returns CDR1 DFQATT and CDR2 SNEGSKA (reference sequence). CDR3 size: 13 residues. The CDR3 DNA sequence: TGCGGTGCTGGGGAGACAGGGTTCACTGAAGCTTTCTTT. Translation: CGAGETGFTEAFF.

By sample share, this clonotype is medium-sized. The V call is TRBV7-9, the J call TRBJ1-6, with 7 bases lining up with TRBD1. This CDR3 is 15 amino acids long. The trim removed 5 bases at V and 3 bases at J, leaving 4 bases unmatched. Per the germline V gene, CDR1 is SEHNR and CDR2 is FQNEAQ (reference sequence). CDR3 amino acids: CASSQGGGYNSPLHF. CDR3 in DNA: TGTGCCAGCAGCCAGGGGGGGGGCTATAATTCACCCCTCCACTTT.

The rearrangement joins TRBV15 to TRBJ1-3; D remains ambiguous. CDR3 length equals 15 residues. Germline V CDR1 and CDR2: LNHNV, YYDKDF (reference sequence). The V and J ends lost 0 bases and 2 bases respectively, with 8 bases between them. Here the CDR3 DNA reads TGTGCCACCAGCAGAGATCGAGGGACTGGAAACACCATATATTTT. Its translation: CATSRDRGTGNTIYF. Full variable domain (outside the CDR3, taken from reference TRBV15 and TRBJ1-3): DAMVIQNPRYQVTQFGKPVTLSCSQTLNHNVMYWYQQKSSQAPKLLFHYYDKDFNNEADTPDNFQSRRPNTSFCFLDIRSPGLGDTAMYLCATSRDRGTGNTIYFGEGSWLTVV.

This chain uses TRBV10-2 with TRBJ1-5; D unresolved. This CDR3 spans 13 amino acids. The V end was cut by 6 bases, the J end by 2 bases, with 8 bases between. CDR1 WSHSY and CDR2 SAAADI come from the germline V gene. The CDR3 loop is CASRSGGNQPQHF. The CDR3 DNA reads TGCGCCAGCAGGAGTGGGGGCAATCAGCCCCAGCATTTT.

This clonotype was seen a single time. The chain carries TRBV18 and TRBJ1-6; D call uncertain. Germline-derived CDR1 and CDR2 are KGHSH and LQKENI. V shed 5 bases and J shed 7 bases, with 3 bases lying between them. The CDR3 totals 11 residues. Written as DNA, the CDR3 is TGTGCCAGCTCAGGAAATTCACCCCTCCACTTT. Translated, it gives CASSGNSPLHF.

The CDR3 is CASKTGTDQGAYGYTF. CDR3 bases: TGTGCCAGCAAAACCGGGACAGATCAAGGGGCCTATGGCTACACCTTC. The chain uses TRBV9 and TRBJ1-2; 7 bases are shared with TRBD1. The V segment lost 6 bases and the J segment 4 bases; nucleotides outside the gene matches: 15. This CDR3 has 16 residues. Per germline, CDR1 SGDLS and CDR2 YYNGEE.

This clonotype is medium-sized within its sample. This chain's CDR3 is CSARDSIGNGYTF. The CDR3, as DNA: TGCAGTGCTAGAGACTCAATAGGGAATGGCTACACCTTC. This chain joins TRBV20-1 and TRBJ1-2; D gene unclear. Germline V gene data show CDR1 as DFQATT and CDR2 as SNEGSKA (reference sequence). Trimming shortened V by 0 bases and J by 6 bases, and 11 bases separated the two germline ends. The CDR3 covers 13 residues.

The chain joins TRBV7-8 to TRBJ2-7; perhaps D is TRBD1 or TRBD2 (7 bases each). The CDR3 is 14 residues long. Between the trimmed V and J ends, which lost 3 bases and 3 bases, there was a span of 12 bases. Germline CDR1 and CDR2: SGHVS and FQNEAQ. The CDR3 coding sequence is TGTGCCAGCAGCTTGACCAGGGGGGGCTACGAGCAGTACTTC. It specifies CASSLTRGGYEQYF.

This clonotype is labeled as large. CDR3 sequence reads: CASSSRRETQYF. The CDR3 DNA is TGTGCCAGCAGCTCCAGAAGGGAGACCCAGTACTTC. The chain recombines TRBV14 with TRBJ2-5; D uncertain. Germline V gives CDR1 SGHDN, CDR2 FVKESK. The CDR3 totals 12 residues. V gave up 5 bases and J gave up 5 bases, with 9 bases separating them.

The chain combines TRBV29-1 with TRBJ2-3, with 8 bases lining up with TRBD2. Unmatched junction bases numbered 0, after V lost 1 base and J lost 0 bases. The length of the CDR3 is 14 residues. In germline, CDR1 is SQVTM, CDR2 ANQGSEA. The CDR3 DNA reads TGCAGCGTTGAAGTAGCGGGGAGCACAGATACGCAGTATTTT. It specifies CSVEVAGSTDTQYF.